The next 31 T cell receptor beta chains were all read from a single sample in a study of spatial heterogeneity in lung cancer (dated by TCRdb to between 2018 and 2021). Receptor amplification or capture employed 5' RACE. Sequenced using a NextSeq 500. In-frame beta chains were kept once TCRdb had trimmed the public reads at Q25 with fastp and called clones with MiXCR. A single entry per CDR3 protein holds the most common genes and DNA from its merged rows. A total of 15,000 or so distinct CDR3 sequences appear in this sample, approximately 6% of them only once. Of the sample, 20% to 30% is held by the ten largest clones. The sample's time point, from its label and the paper: blood at routine non-recurrence follow-up after resection. This material consisted of PBMCs, taken at follow-up. Source of these receptors: a male donor with early-stage non-small cell lung cancer.

The chain combines TRBV7-3 with TRBJ2-7; TRBD2 aligns across 7 bases. Germline V gene lookup returns CDR1 SGHTA and CDR2 FQGTGA. The CDR3 sequence is 13 residues long. Trimming took 2 bases from V and 2 from J; bases not matched to a gene: 0. The CDR3, as DNA: TGTGCCAGCAGCTTACGGGGGGCCTACGAGCAGTACTTC. Protein: CASSLRGAYEQYF.

This clonotype was counted ten times or more. The chain combines TRBV10-3 with TRBJ2-5, with TRBD2 matching 13 bases. From germline, CDR1 is ENHRY and CDR2 SYGVKD. J gave up 5 bases and V 5 bases, and 8 bases lay outside the gene matches. The CDR3 has 16 residues. CDR3 coding DNA: TGTGCCATCAGTTCTGGGACTAGCGGGACGACGGAGACCCAGTACTTC. Translated: CAISSGTSGTTETQYF.

This clonotype was recorded many times. V gene TRBV11-2 combines with J gene TRBJ1-6, with 7 bases identical to TRBD1. J gave up 8 bases and V 5 bases, and 6 bases lay outside the gene matches. Germline lookup yields CDR1 SGHAT and CDR2 FQNNGV. The CDR3 runs 14 residues. CDR3 loop: CASSQQGRDSPLHF. The CDR3 region has the DNA TGTGCCAGCAGCCAACAGGGGAGGGATTCACCCCTCCACTTT.

This chain uses TRBV6-6 with TRBJ2-7, with a tentative D call TRBD2 (6 bases). The CDR3 loop spans 15 amino acids. V was pared by 2 bases and J by 5 bases, with 16 bases between. In germline, CDR1 is MNHNY, CDR2 SVGAGI (reference sequence). CDR3 nucleotide sequence: TGTGCCAGCAGTTACCCGGGAGAGGGAGCCCACGAGCAGTACTTC. Translating gives CASSYPGEGAHEQYF.

This clonotype was seen at least ten times. The J gene is TRBJ2-2, the V gene TRBV10-2, with 8 bases matching TRBD2. The ends lost 9 bases at V and 2 bases at J; junction bases unmatched: 11. The CDR3 spans 16 residues. CDR1 is WSHSY and CDR2 is SAAADI in the germline V gene. The CDR3 DNA is TGCGCCAGTTCCGGAGGCCTAGCGGGTAACACCGGGGAGCTGTTTTTT. Translated, it gives CASSGGLAGNTGELFF.

This rearrangement joins TRBV20-1 to TRBJ2-7, with 8 bases matching TRBD1. V was pared by 3 bases and J by 5 bases, with 9 bases of the junction left unmatched. The CDR3 runs 14 residues. Germline values: CDR1 DFQATT, CDR2 SNEGSKA (reference sequence). Here the CDR3 reads CSASSDRGTHEQYV. In DNA, the CDR3 is TGCAGTGCTAGCAGCGACAGGGGAACCCACGAGCAGTACGTC.

By share, this clonotype counts as medium-sized. V and J are TRBV12-3 or TRBV12-4 and TRBJ1-6, with TRBD1 matching 11 bases. With 8 bases clipped from V and 10 bases from J, the junction kept 7 bases outside the gene matches. CDR3 length: 14 amino acids. CDR3 DNA sequence: TGTGCCAGCCGAGGGACAGGGGGTGGGTCACCCCTCCACTTT. Residues: CASRGTGGGSPLHF.

This clonotype was detected ten times or more. The rearrangement joins TRBV3-1 to TRBJ2-7, with D perhaps matching TRBD1 or TRBD2 (5 bases each). The CDR3 runs 13 residues. V was clipped by 4 bases and J by 3 bases, with 10 bases between them. The V gene's germline CDR1 is LGHDT and CDR2 YNNKEL (reference sequence). CDR3: CASSRGSGYEQYF. CDR3 coding DNA: TGTGCCAGCAGCCGGGGGAGCGGCTACGAGCAGTACTTC.

This chain joins TRBV10-2 and TRBJ1-2, with D hard to call. Germline loops: CDR1 WSHSY, CDR2 SAAADI. The V gene lost 0 bases and the J gene lost 4 bases, with 6 bases spanning the gap. CDR3 length equals 13 residues. The CDR3 protein is CASSESNTYGYTF. CDR3 DNA: TGCGCCAGCAGTGAGTCTAACACCTATGGCTACACCTTC.

The table lists this clonotype with many counts. The chain carries TRBV19 and TRBJ2-3; D unclear. V was trimmed by 5 bases and J by 0 bases, leaving 9 bases between them. There are 14 residues in the CDR3. Germline V lookup: CDR1 LNHDA, CDR2 SQIVND (reference sequence). The CDR3, as DNA: TGTGCCAGTAGTGCCGTGATTAGCACAGATACGCAGTATTTT. This sequence encodes CASSAVISTDTQYF.

This clonotype has ten or more counts. This chain links TRBV29-1 with TRBJ1-6, with 9 bases that match TRBD1. Trimming at V came to 5 bases and at J to 4 bases, leaving 6 bases not matched to a gene. This CDR3 has 15 amino acids. Germline CDR1 SQVTM, CDR2 ANQGSEA. The CDR3 here is CSVQTGGGYNSPLHF. In DNA form, the CDR3 reads TGCAGCGTTCAGACAGGGGGTGGTTATAATTCACCCCTCCACTTT.

This clonotype came up a few times. The rearrangement links TRBV7-9 to TRBJ2-3; the match to TRBD2 covers 8 bases. Trimming at V came to 5 bases and at J to 6 bases, leaving 10 bases not matched to a gene. CDR1 and CDR2 from the germline V gene are SEHNR and FQNEAQ (reference sequence). There are 15 residues in the CDR3. CDR3 sequence reads: CASSLMGAGGDTQYF. The CDR3 DNA is TGTGCCAGCAGCCTCATGGGGGCGGGAGGCGATACGCAGTATTTT.

A remark on this clonotype: This may arise from a read error, as a much more abundant clone is one base away. The chain is built from TRBV10-3 and TRBJ2-7; no reliable D call. CDR1 is ENHRY, CDR2 SYGVKD, per germline. V lost 8 bases, J lost 6 bases, and 17 bases lay in between. This CDR3 comprises 13 residues. CDR3 amino acids: CAIGSGEPFEQYF. CDR3 bases: TGTGCCATCGGATCTGGGGAACCCTTCGAGCAGTACTTC.

This clonotype showed up many times. The chain couples TRBV2 to TRBJ2-2; 7 bases are shared with TRBD1. The CDR3 loop spans 13 amino acids. CDR1 and CDR2 (germline): SNHLY, FYNNEI. With V trimmed by 6 bases and J by 4 bases, 2 bases remained unmatched. The CDR3 reads CASSNRGTGELFF. CDR3 in DNA: TGTGCCAGCAGCAACAGGGGCACCGGGGAGCTGTTTTTT.

V and J are TRBV4-1 and TRBJ2-7, with D possibly matching TRBD1 (5 bases). The CDR3 is made up of 15 amino acids. V lost 0 bases to trimming and J lost 5 bases, with 14 bases between them. Germline-derived CDR1 and CDR2 are MGHRA and YSYEKL. The CDR3 here is CASSQEKPGSHEQYF. CDR3 nucleotides: TGCGCCAGCAGCCAAGAAAAGCCAGGGTCCCACGAGCAGTACTTC.

This clonotype was seen many times. The chain uses TRBV5-1 and TRBJ2-5; D might be TRBD1 (5 bases). V was clipped by 0 bases and J by 1 base, with 13 bases between them. CDR1 is SGHRS and CDR2 is YFSETQ in the germline V gene. This CDR3 has 16 amino acids. CDR3 in DNA: TGCGCCAGCAGCTTGGCCGCGCAGGGATCCCAAGAGACCCAGTACTTC. The encoded protein is CASSLAAQGSQETQYF.

This clonotype was observed at least ten times. The J gene is TRBJ2-2, the V gene TRBV20-1; TRBD1 agrees at 9 bases. The J segment lost 4 bases and the V segment lost 6 bases, leaving 6 bases of the junction unmatched. The CDR3 loop spans 14 amino acids. CDR1 and CDR2 from the germline V gene are DFQATT and SNEGSKA (reference sequence). Here the CDR3 reads CSAIEDRGTGELFF. DNA for the CDR3: TGCAGTGCAATCGAGGACAGGGGCACCGGGGAGCTGTTTTTT.

This clonotype was detected a few times. The CDR3 sequence is CASSSLGVAGELFF. The CDR3 DNA is TGTGCCAGCAGCTCTCTTGGGGTCGCCGGGGAGCTGTTTTTT. The chain combines TRBV7-2 with TRBJ2-2; D gene uncertain. The CDR3 contains 14 residues. Germline V gene lookup returns CDR1 SGHTA and CDR2 FQGNSA. Trimming stripped 4 bases from V and 6 bases from J, with 12 bases between.

This clonotype was picked up many times. The CDR3 here is CASSAYRGQVGEQFF. CDR3 DNA: TGTGCCAGCAGCGCGTACAGGGGGCAGGTCGGTGAGCAGTTCTTC. This chain links TRBV7-2 with TRBJ2-1; TRBD1 matches at 9 bases. The CDR3 runs to 15 residues. Germline V CDR1 and CDR2: SGHTA, FQGNSA. Trimming took 5 bases from V and 9 from J; bases not matched to a gene: 11.

The chain combines TRBV15 with TRBJ2-5, with unresolved D. The CDR3 is 13 residues long. CDR1 LNHNV and CDR2 YYDKDF come from the germline V gene (reference sequence). The V and J ends lost 0 bases and 4 bases respectively, with 6 bases between them. CDR3 DNA: TGTGCCACCAGCAGAGATTTAGGAGAGACCCAGTACTTC. Translated, it gives CATSRDLGETQYF.

This clonotype was observed at least ten times. The V gene is TRBV9, the J gene TRBJ2-1, with TRBD1 matching over 9 bases. This CDR3 region has 14 residues. The V gene end was trimmed by 0 bases and the J gene end by 9 bases; junction bases not matched to a gene: 4. The germline V gene encodes CDR1 SGDLS and CDR2 YYNGEE. CDR3 residues: CASSVGQGGGEQFF. The CDR3 DNA sequence: TGTGCCAGCAGCGTAGGACAGGGGGGCGGTGAGCAGTTCTTC.

This clonotype was counted between two and nine times. The rearrangement uses TRBV4-1 and TRBJ1-3; D uncertain. Germline V gives CDR1 MGHRA, CDR2 YSYEKL. CDR3 size: 15 residues. Trimming removed 1 base from V and 3 bases from J, with 10 bases in between. CDR3 region: CASSQGPLGGNTIYF. DNA of the CDR3: TGCGCCAGCAGCCAAGGACCTTTGGGTGGAAACACCATATATTTT.

This clonotype was seen many times. V and J are TRBV7-9 and TRBJ2-3, with D possibly matching TRBD1 (5 bases). The CDR3 extends over 16 amino acids. Germline V gene lookup returns CDR1 SEHNR and CDR2 FQNEAQ (reference sequence). Between the trimmed V and J ends, which lost 5 bases and 2 bases, there was a span of 17 bases. The DNA of the CDR3 is TGTGCCAGCAGCCCAAGACAGTATCTAGACACAGATACGCAGTATTTT. Residues: CASSPRQYLDTDTQYF.

This clonotype was seen at least ten times. The chain is built from TRBV20-1 and TRBJ2-7, with D possibly being TRBD1 (6 bases). The CDR3 totals 12 residues. V was clipped by 5 bases and J by 0 bases, with 8 bases between them. Germline V gives CDR1 DFQATT, CDR2 SNEGSKA (reference sequence). The DNA of the CDR3 is TGCAGTGCTGGACAGAGCTCCTACGAGCAGTACTTC. Translation: CSAGQSSYEQYF.

This clonotype was seen many times. As DNA, the CDR3 is TGCGCCAGCAGCCGCGGGACAGGGGGCTCGAGAGGAGCCAAAAACATTCAGTACTTC. This encodes CASSRGTGGSRGAKNIQYF. The V gene is TRBV4-3, the J gene TRBJ2-4; 12 positions agree with TRBD1. With V trimmed by 4 bases and J by 0 bases, 10 bases remained unmatched. Germline CDR1 is LGHNA and CDR2 is YSLEER. This CDR3 is 19 amino acids long.

This clonotype has a count of ten or more. This chain joins TRBV4-3 and TRBJ2-2; D unresolved. The V end lost 0 bases, the J end lost 4 bases, and 15 bases lay between the germline ends. The CDR3 runs to 17 residues. Germline-derived CDR1 and CDR2 are LGHNA and YSLEER. CDR3 residues: CASSQDAAVWGTGELFF. The CDR3 DNA follows: TGCGCCAGCAGCCAAGACGCGGCGGTATGGGGCACCGGGGAGCTGTTTTTT.

This clonotype was found many times. The chain couples TRBV28 to TRBJ2-7, with 7 bases lining up with TRBD2. V gave up 5 bases and J gave up 6 bases; unmatched junction bases: 13. Looked up from germline, CDR1 is MDHEN and CDR2 is SYDVKM. CDR3 length: 15 amino acids. The CDR3 reads CASSPLGAGDGEQYF. DNA of the CDR3: TGTGCCAGCAGTCCCCTCGGTGCGGGAGACGGCGAGCAGTACTTC.

A few counts support this clonotype. The chain combines TRBV6-6 with TRBJ1-1, with D tentatively TRBD1 (6 bases). Deletions cut 6 bases from V and 1 base from J, with 9 bases between. Germline V CDR1 and CDR2: MNHNY, SVGAGI (reference sequence). The CDR3 extends over 13 amino acids. CDR3 nucleotides: TGTGCCAGCAGGCGACAGGAGAACACTGAAGCTTTCTTT. Protein product: CASRRQENTEAFF.

The chain recombines TRBV10-3 with TRBJ2-7; TRBD1 aligns across 9 bases. CDR3 size: 13 residues. The trim removed 10 bases at V and 6 bases at J, leaving 10 bases unmatched. Germline V CDR1 and CDR2: ENHRY, SYGVKD. For the CDR3, the DNA is TGTGCCACTTTTCCGGGACAGGGATCCGAGCAGTACTTC. This translates into CATFPGQGSEQYF.

The chain recombines TRBV5-6 with TRBJ2-1, with 7 positions matching TRBD2. Germline CDR1 SGHDT, CDR2 YYEEEE. CDR3 size: 16 residues. J gave up 8 bases and V 0 bases, and 11 bases lay outside the gene matches. CDR3 in amino acids: CASSLVSSGPVYEQFF. CDR3 DNA sequence: TGTGCCAGCAGCTTGGTGTCTAGCGGACCGGTCTATGAGCAGTTCTTC.

The V gene is TRBV20-1, the J gene TRBJ2-7; 10 positions match TRBD1. CDR1 is DFQATT and CDR2 is SNEGSKA in the germline V gene (reference sequence). The V gene end was trimmed by 1 base and the J gene end by 4 bases; junction bases not matched to a gene: 7. The CDR3 is 15 residues long. DNA of the CDR3: TGCAGTGCTAGAGCCCCGGGACAGGGGAGGTACGAGCAGTACTTC. Residues: CSARAPGQGRYEQYF.